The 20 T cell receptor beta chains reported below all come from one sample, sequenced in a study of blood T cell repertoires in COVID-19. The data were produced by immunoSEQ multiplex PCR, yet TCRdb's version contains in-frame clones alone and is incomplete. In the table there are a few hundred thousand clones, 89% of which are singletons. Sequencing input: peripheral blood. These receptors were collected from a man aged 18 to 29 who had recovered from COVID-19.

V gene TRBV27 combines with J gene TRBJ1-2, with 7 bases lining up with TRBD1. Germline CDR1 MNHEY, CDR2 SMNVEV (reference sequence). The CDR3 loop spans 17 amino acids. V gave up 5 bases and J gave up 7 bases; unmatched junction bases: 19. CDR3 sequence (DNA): TGTGCCAGCAGTGTAATTGGACAGGTCGGCGGTAGGGGTGGCTACACCTTC. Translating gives CASSVIGQVGGRGGYTF.

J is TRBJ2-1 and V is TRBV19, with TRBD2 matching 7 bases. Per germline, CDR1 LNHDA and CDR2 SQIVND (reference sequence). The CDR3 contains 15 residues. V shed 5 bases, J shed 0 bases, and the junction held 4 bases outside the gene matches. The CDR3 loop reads CASSPSGVSYNEQFF. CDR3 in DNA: TGTGCCAGTAGTCCTAGCGGAGTCTCCTACAATGAGCAGTTCTTC.

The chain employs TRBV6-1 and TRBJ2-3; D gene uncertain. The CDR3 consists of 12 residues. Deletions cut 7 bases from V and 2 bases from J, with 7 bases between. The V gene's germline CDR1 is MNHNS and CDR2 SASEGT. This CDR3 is CASTLSTDTQYF. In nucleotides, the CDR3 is TGTGCCAGCACCCTCTCCACAGATACGCAGTATTTT.

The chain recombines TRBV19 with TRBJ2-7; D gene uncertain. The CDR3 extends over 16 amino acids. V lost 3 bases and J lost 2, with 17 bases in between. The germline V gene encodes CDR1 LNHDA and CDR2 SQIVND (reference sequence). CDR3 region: CASSIFLTDIPYEQYF. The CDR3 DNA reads TGTGCCAGTAGTATTTTTTTAACCGACATCCCCTACGAGCAGTACTTC.

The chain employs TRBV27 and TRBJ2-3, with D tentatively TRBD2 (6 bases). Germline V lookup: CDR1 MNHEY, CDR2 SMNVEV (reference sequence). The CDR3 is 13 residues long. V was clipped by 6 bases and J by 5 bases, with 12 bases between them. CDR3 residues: CASSRDWVDTQYF. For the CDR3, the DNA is TGTGCCAGCAGCAGGGACTGGGTAGATACGCAGTATTTT.

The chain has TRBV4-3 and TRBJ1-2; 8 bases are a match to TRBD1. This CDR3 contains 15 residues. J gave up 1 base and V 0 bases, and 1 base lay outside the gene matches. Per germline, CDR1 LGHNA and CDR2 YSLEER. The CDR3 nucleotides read TGCGCCAGCAGCCAAGAGGGACAGGTTAACTATGGCTACACCTTC. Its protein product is CASSQEGQVNYGYTF.

CDR3 sequence (DNA): TGTGCCAGCAGCCAAGAACCGGGACAGACCTACGAGCAGTACTTC. Its protein product is CASSQEPGQTYEQYF. The chain links TRBV4-2 to TRBJ2-7; 7 bases line up with TRBD1. CDR1 and CDR2 (germline): LGHNA, YNFKEQ. The junction had 4 bases not matched to a gene; V was cut back by 0 bases and J by 2 bases. This CDR3 comprises 15 residues.

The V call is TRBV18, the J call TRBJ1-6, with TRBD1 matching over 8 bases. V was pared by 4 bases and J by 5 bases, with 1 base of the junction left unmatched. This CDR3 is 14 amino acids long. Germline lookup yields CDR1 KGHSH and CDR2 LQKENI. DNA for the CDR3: TGTGCCAGCTCACGGGGACAGGATAATTCACCCCTCCACTTT. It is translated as CASSRGQDNSPLHF.

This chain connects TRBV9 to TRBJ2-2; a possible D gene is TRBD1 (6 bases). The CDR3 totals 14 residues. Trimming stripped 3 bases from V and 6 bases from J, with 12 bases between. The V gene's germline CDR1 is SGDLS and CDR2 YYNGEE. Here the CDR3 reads CASSATGSAGELFF. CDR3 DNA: TGTGCCAGCAGCGCCACAGGGTCGGCCGGGGAGCTGTTTTTT.

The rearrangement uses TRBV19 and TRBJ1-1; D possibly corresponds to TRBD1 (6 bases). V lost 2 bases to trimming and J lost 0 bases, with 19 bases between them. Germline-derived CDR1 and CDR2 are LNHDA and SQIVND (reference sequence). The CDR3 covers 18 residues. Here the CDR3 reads CASSIPKRGGVMNTEAFF. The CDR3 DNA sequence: TGTGCCAGTAGTATACCTAAGAGGGGGGGGGTGATGAACACTGAAGCTTTCTTT.

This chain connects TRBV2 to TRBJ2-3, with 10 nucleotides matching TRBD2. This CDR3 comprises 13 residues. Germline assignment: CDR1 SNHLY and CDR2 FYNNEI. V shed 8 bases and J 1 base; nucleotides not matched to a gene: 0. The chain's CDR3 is CASGTSGTDTQYF. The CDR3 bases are TGTGCCAGCGGGACTAGCGGCACAGATACGCAGTATTTT.

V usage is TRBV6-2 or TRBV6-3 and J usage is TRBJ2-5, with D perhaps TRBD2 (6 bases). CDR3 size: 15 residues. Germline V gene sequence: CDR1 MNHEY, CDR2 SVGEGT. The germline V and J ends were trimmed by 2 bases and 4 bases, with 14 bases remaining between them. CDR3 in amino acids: CASSYGSSVPETQYF. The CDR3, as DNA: TGTGCCAGCAGTTACGGCTCTAGCGTCCCAGAGACCCAGTACTTC.

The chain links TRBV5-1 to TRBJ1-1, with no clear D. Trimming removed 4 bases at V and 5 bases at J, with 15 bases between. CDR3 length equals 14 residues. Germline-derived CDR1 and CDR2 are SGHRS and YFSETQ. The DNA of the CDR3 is TGCGCCAGCAGCAAACGTACCGGGGATACTGAAGCTTTCTTT. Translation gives CASSKRTGDTEAFF.

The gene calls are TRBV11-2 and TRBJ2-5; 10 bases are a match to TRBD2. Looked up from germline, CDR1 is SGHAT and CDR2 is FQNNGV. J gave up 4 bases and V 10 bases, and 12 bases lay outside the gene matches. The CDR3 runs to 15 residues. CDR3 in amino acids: CATRGGAGGAETQYF. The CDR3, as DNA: TGTGCCACCCGCGGAGGAGCGGGAGGGGCAGAGACCCAGTACTTC.

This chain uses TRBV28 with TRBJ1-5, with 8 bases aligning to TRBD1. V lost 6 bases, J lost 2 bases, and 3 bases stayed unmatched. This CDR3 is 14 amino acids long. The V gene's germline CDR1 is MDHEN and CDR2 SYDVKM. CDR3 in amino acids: CASRTGVRNQPQHF. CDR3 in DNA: TGTGCCAGCAGGACAGGGGTTCGCAATCAGCCCCAGCATTTT.

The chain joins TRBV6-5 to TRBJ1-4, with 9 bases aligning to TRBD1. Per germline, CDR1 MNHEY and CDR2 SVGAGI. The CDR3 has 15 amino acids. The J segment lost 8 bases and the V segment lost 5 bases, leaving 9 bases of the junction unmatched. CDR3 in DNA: TGTGCCAGCAGTCGACAGGGGGAGTTCAAAGAAAAACTGTTTTTT. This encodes CASSRQGEFKEKLFF.

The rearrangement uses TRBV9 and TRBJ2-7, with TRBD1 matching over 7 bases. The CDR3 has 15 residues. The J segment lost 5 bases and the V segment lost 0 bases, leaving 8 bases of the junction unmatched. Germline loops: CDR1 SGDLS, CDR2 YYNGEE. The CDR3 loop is CASSVATGARDEQYF. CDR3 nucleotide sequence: TGTGCCAGCAGCGTAGCTACAGGGGCTCGCGACGAGCAGTACTTC.

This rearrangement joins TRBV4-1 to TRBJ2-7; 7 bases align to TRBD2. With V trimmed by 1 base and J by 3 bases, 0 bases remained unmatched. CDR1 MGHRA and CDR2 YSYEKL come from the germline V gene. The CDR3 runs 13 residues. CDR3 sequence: CASSQGGGYEQYF. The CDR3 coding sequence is TGCGCCAGCAGCCAAGGGGGGGGCTACGAGCAGTACTTC.

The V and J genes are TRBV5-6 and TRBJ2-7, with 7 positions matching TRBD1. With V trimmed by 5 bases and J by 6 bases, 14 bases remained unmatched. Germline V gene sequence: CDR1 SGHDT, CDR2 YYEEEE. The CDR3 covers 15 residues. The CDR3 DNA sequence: TGTGCCAGCAGTTACGAGGTTCAGGGGGTTTTCGAGCAGTACTTC. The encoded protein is CASSYEVQGVFEQYF.

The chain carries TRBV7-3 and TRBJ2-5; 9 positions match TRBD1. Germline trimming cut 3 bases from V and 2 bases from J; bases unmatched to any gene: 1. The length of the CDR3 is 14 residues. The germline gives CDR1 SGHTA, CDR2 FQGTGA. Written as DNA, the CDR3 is TGTGCCAGCAGCTTGGGGACAGGGCAAGAGACCCAGTACTTC. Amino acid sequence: CASSLGTGQETQYF.